The rows below give T cell receptor beta chains drawn from one sample of a study of T cells in Graves' hyperthyroidism and ophthalmopathy. TCRdb reprocessed the multiplex PCR reads via MiXCR and lists one record per CDR3 protein. Among around 500,000 distinct CDR3 sequences listed, roughly 23% were seen once. What was sequenced was blood. The receptor source for this set is a woman aged 70-85 years with Graves' ophthalmopathy. Each CDR3 is given with its conserved first and last residue. A D gene is named only where the DNA matches it firmly. Rows give clone size only sometimes, using once, few, many, or a class for an expanded clone.

TRBJ2-1 many . TRBV2 CASSGAVETTAYNEQFF TGTGCCAGCAGTGGGGCAGTAGAGACCACAGCGTACAATGAGCAGTTCTTC
TRBJ2-1 few . TRBV10-1 CASSESIGQGGYNEQFF TGCGCCAGCAGTGAGTCCATCGGGCAGGGAGGCTACAATGAGCAGTTCTTC
TRBJ1-4 . . TRBV5-1 CASSLASRSNEKLFF TGCGCCAGCAGCTTGGCCTCCAGGAGTAATGAAAAACTGTTTTTT
TRBJ2-7 . TRBD2 TRBV29-1 CSVRSLAGEYEQYF TGCAGCGTTCGCTCGCTAGCGGGAGAATACGAGCAGTACTTC
TRBJ1-4 many . TRBV7-9 CASSFISFNEKLFF TGTGCCAGCAGCTTTATCAGTTTTAATGAAAAACTGTTTTTT
TRBJ1-1 many . TRBV6-1 CASRIEGWDTEAFF TGTGCCAGCAGAATCGAGGGATGGGACACTGAAGCTTTCTTT
TRBJ1-2 few TRBD1 TRBV27 CASSFRQQGTYGYTF TGTGCCAGCAGTTTTCGACAACAGGGGACCTATGGCTACACCTTC
TRBJ2-7 few TRBD1 TRBV20-1 CSARSTGQGSYEQYF TGCAGTGCTAGATCCACGGGACAGGGCTCCTACGAGCAGTACTTC
TRBJ2-7 . . TRBV12-3/TRBV12-4 CASRFGHSSYEQYF TGTGCCAGCAGATTCGGACACAGCTCCTACGAGCAGTACTTC
TRBJ2-7 many . TRBV28 CASSPRGRSTYEQYF TGTGCCAGCAGTCCGAGAGGGCGGAGTACCTACGAGCAGTACTTC
TRBJ2-5 . . TRBV20-1 CSARGGASRKRETQYF TGCAGTGCTAGGGGGGGAGCTAGCAGGAAGCGAGAGACCCAGTACTTC
TRBJ1-1 . . TRBV3-1 CASSQASNTEAFF TGTGCCAGCAGCCAAGCCTCTAACACTGAAGCTTTCTTT
TRBJ1-2 . . TRBV6-1 CASSQLISGGGYTF TGTGCCAGCAGTCAGCTGATCAGCGGGGGGGGCTACACCTTC
TRBJ2-2 few TRBD2 TRBV6-1 CASKRESTGELFF TGTGCCAGCAAGCGGGAGTCGACCGGGGAGCTGTTTTTT
TRBJ2-1 few . TRBV7-9 CASSFLTGTANEQFF TGTGCCAGCAGCTTCCTAACAGGGACTGCGAATGAGCAGTTCTTC
TRBJ2-1 . TRBD1 TRBV10-3 CAISLTGDNEQFF TGTGCCATCAGTCTGACAGGGGACAATGAGCAGTTCTTC
TRBJ1-2 . . TRBV30 CAWRFAGASGYTF TGTGCCTGGAGGTTTGCCGGGGCGTCCGGCTACACCTTC
TRBJ1-2 many . TRBV12-3/TRBV12-4 CASSFRTRVYGYTF TGTGCCAGCAGTTTCCGGACAAGGGTCTATGGCTACACCTTC
TRBJ1-2 . . TRBV9 CASSVAGSGSLNYGYTF TGTGCCAGCAGCGTCGCAGGCAGCGGTAGTCTTAACTATGGCTACACCTTC
TRBJ2-2 few TRBD1 TRBV5-1 CASRQGAAGELFF TGCGCCAGCAGACAGGGGGCCGCCGGGGAGCTGTTTTTT
TRBJ2-7 . . TRBV7-9 CASSTPTGTNPYEQYF TGTGCCAGCAGCACACCAACCGGGACGAATCCTTACGAGCAGTACTTC
TRBJ2-1 . . TRBV5-1 CASSLDIGATYNEQFF TGCGCCAGCAGCTTGGATATTGGGGCCACCTACAATGAGCAGTTCTTC
TRBJ2-3 . TRBD2 TRBV6-1 CASSERTAGGHADTQYF TGTGCCAGCAGTGAAAGGACCGCGGGAGGGCACGCAGATACGCAGTATTTT
TRBJ1-2 few . TRBV20-1 CSASGVDYGYTF TGCAGTGCTAGCGGAGTGGACTATGGCTACACCTTC
TRBJ2-7 many TRBD2 TRBV11-2 CASSPRLAGGFRDEQYF TGTGCCAGCAGCCCTAGACTAGCGGGAGGCTTTAGAGACGAGCAGTACTTC
TRBJ2-7 . TRBD2 TRBV5-6 CASGEPSGRAHEQYF TGTGCCAGCGGAGAGCCAAGCGGGAGGGCTCACGAGCAGTACTTC
TRBJ2-7 . TRBD2 TRBV20-1 CSARGLAGEERGYEQYF TGCAGTGCTAGAGGCCTAGCGGGAGAGGAAAGAGGCTACGAGCAGTACTTC
TRBJ1-1 many . TRBV20-1 CSAKTGWRTEAFF TGCAGTGCCAAGACAGGCTGGAGGACTGAAGCTTTCTTT
TRBJ1-5 . . TRBV16 CASSQYGGSNQPQHF TGTGCCAGCAGCCAATACGGGGGAAGCAATCAGCCCCAGCATTTT
TRBJ1-1 many . TRBV28 CASSSVNTEAFF TGTGCCAGCAGTTCGGTGAACACTGAAGCTTTCTTT
TRBJ2-2 many TRBD1 TRBV2 CASSIGQAYTGELFF TGTGCCAGCAGTATAGGACAGGCCTACACCGGGGAGCTGTTTTTT
TRBJ1-3 few . TRBV12-5 CASGLVQYSGNTIYF TGTGCTAGTGGTTTGGTCCAGTACTCTGGAAACACCATATATTTT
TRBJ2-4 few . TRBV27 CASRSPAGEVAKNIQYF TGTGCCAGCAGGTCCCCGGCAGGGGAAGTTGCCAAAAACATTCAGTACTTC
TRBJ2-4 . . TRBV6-1 CASSYGQVKNIQYF TGTGCCAGCAGTTATGGTCAGGTCAAAAACATTCAGTACTTC
TRBJ2-7 . . TRBV7-8 CASSSSGTGIASGSYEQYF TGTGCCAGCAGCTCCTCTGGGACAGGGATAGCTAGCGGGAGTTACGAGCAGTACTTC
TRBJ2-3 many . TRBV28 CASSLVGRLPSGTDTQYF TGTGCCAGCAGTTTAGTGGGGCGACTGCCCTCCGGCACAGATACGCAGTATTTT
TRBJ2-7 few . TRBV19 CASSSYTEQYF TGTGCCAGTTCCAGCTATACCGAGCAGTACTTC
TRBJ2-7 . TRBD1 TRBV2 CASSLRDRQKVRYKQYF TGTGCCAGCAGCTTACGGGACAGGCAGAAGGTGCGGTACAAGCAGTACTTC
TRBJ1-2 many . TRBV12-3/TRBV12-4 CASSFRQGRGYTF TGTGCCAGCAGTTTCCGTCAGGGCCGCGGCTACACCTTC
TRBJ2-7 . . TRBV5-1 CASSLALAMAYEQYF TGCGCCAGCAGCTTGGCATTAGCGATGGCCTACGAGCAGTACTTC
TRBJ2-1 . . TRBV20-1 CSARDRKRPGEQFF TGCAGTGCTAGAGATCGGAAACGCCCAGGTGAGCAGTTCTTC
TRBJ2-7 . . TRBV27 CASSRYSSSSSTYEQYF TGTGCCAGCAGTCGATACTCTTCCTCGTCGTCGACCTACGAGCAGTACTTC
TRBJ2-5 . TRBD2 TRBV5-1 CASSDRTSGSGKTQYF TGCGCCAGCAGCGATCGGACTAGCGGGAGTGGGAAGACCCAGTACTTC
TRBJ2-1 . TRBD2 TRBV30 CAWSEGGRARQFF TGTGCCTGGAGTGAGGGCGGGAGGGCCCGGCAGTTCTTC
TRBJ2-5 . TRBD1 TRBV28 CASRTGTGGLETQYF TGTGCCAGCAGGACCGGGACAGGGGGTTTAGAGACCCAGTACTTC
TRBJ2-5 few . TRBV29-1 CSVDHGSQETQYF TGCAGCGTTGACCATGGGAGCCAAGAGACCCAGTACTTC
TRBJ2-3 few TRBD2 TRBV7-2 CASSATSGATDTQYF TGTGCCAGCAGCGCGACTAGCGGAGCCACAGATACGCAGTATTTT
TRBJ2-3 many . TRBV20-1 CSAREGRDTQYF TGCAGTGCTAGAGAGGGGAGAGATACGCAGTATTTT
TRBJ1-5 . . TRBV19 CASSIEQFNQPQHF TGTGCCAGTAGTATAGAACAGTTCAACCAGCCCCAGCATTTT
TRBJ2-5 few . TRBV20-1 CSARDRGPGIQETQYF TGCAGTGCTAGAGATAGGGGTCCTGGCATCCAAGAGACCCAGTACTTC
TRBJ2-7 many . TRBV6-1 CASSELVYEQYF TGTGCCAGCAGTGAACTAGTCTACGAGCAGTACTTC
TRBJ2-5 . . TRBV9 CASSVGPGHRQETQYF TGTGCCAGCAGCGTAGGCCCAGGGCATCGGCAAGAGACCCAGTACTTC
TRBJ1-6 . . TRBV6-6 CASSYSMEGSSYNSPLHF TGTGCCAGCAGTTACTCGATGGAGGGGAGCTCCTATAATTCACCCCTCCACTTT
TRBJ2-7 once TRBD2 TRBV4-3 CASSQEEGGPNEVYF TGCGCCAGCAGCCAGGAAGAGGGAGGGCCAAACGAGGTGTACTTC
TRBJ2-5 . . TRBV12-3/TRBV12-4 CASSSEPMETQYF TGTGCCAGCAGTTCGGAACCAATGGAGACCCAGTACTTC
TRBJ2-1 few . TRBV9 CASSVLGGSENEQFF TGTGCCAGCAGCGTGCTTGGGGGGTCGGAGAATGAGCAGTTCTTC
TRBJ2-1 few . TRBV18 CASSDGPARENEQFF TGTGCCAGCTCCGATGGACCAGCCCGTGAGAATGAGCAGTTCTTC
TRBJ2-1 . . TRBV5-1 CASSSGRGSSYNEQFF TGCGCCAGCAGCTCTGGAAGGGGTTCCTCCTACAATGAGCAGTTCTTC
TRBJ1-2 once . TRBV14 CASSQDWGARGYTF TGTGCCAGCAGCCAAGATTGGGGGGCGCGCGGCTACACCTTC
TRBJ2-7 many TRBD1 TRBV7-9 CASSLPGGTGDREQYF TGTGCCAGCAGCTTACCAGGCGGGACAGGGGATCGCGAGCAGTACTTC